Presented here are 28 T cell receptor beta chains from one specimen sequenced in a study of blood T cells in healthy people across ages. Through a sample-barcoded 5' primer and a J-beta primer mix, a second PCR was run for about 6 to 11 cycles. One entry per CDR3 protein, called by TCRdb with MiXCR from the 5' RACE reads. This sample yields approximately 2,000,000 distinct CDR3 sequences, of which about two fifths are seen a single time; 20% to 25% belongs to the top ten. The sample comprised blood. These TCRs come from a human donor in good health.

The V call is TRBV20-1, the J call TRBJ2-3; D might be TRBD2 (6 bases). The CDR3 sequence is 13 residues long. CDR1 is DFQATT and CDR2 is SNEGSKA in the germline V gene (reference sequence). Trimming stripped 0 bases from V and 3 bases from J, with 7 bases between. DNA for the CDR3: TGCAGTGCTAGAGAGCGGGGAACAGATACGCAGTATTTT. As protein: CSARERGTDTQYF.

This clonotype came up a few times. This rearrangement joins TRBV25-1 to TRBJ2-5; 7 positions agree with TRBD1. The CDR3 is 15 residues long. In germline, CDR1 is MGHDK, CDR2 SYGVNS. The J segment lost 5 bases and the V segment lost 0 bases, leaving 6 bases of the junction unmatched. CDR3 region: CASSEYIGGLETQYF. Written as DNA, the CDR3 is TGTGCCAGCAGTGAATATATAGGGGGCTTGGAGACCCAGTACTTC.

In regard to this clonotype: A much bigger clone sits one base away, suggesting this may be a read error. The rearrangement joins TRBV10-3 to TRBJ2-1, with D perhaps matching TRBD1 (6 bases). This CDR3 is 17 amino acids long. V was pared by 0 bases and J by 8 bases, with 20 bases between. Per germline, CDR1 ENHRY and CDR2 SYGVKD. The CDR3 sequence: CAISESRLDRAYDEQFF. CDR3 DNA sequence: TGTGCCATCAGTGAGTCTAGGTTGGACAGAGCTTACGATGAGCAGTTCTTC.

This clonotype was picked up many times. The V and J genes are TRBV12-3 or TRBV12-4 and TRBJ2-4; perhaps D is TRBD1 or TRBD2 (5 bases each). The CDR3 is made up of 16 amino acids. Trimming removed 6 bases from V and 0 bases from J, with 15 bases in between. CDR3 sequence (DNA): TGTGCCAGCAGCCTCCGACGGGGCTTAGCCAAAAACATTCAGTACTTC. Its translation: CASSLRRGLAKNIQYF.

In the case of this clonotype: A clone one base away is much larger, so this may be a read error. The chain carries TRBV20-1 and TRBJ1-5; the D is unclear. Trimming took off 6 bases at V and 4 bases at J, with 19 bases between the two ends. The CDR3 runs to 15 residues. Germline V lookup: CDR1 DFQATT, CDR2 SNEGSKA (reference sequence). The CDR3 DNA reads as TGCAGTGCGAGACGGTCCTTCAGCGATAATCAGCCCCAGCATTTT. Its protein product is CSARRSFSDNQPQHF.

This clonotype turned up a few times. In DNA form, the CDR3 reads TGCGCCAGCAGCATGAGCGGGGGTTACAATGAGCAGTTCTTC. This gives the protein CASSMSGGYNEQFF. V usage is TRBV5-1 and J usage is TRBJ2-1; 8 bases are a match to TRBD2. Germline V gene sequence: CDR1 SGHRS, CDR2 YFSETQ. Trimming at V came to 4 bases and at J to 4 bases, leaving 4 bases not matched to a gene. The CDR3 is 14 amino acids.

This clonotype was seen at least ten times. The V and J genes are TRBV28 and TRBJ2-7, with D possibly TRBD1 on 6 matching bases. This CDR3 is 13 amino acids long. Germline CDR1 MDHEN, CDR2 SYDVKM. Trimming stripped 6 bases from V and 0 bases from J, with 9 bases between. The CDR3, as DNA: TGTGCCAGCAGAAAGACAGGCTCCTACGAGCAGTACTTC. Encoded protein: CASRKTGSYEQYF.

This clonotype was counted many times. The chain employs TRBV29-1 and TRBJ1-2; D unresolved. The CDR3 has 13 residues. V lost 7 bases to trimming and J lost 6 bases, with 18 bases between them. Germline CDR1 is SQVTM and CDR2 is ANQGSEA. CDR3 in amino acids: CSADPGAGDGYTF. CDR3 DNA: TGCAGCGCCGACCCCGGTGCTGGGGATGGCTACACCTTC.

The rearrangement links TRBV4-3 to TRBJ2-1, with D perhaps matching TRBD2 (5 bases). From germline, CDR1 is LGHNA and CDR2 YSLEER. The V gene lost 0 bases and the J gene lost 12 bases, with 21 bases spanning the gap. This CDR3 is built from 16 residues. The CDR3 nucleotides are TGCGCCAGCAGCCAAGATCCAACTAGTGGGAGATTTGCGCAGTTCTTC. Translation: CASSQDPTSGRFAQFF.

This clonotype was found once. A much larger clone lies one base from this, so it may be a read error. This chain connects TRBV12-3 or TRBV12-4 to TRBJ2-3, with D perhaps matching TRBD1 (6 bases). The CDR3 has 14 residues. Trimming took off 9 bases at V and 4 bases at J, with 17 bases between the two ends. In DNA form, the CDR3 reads TGTGCCAGTTCCCGGGACATTAGCGCAGATACGCAGTATTTT. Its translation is CASSRDISADTQYF.

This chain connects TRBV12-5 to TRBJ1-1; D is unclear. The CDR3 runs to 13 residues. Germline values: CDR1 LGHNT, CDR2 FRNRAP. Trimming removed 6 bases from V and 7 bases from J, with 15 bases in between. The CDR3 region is CASGQDNFFEAFF. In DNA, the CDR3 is TGTGCTAGTGGCCAAGACAACTTTTTTGAAGCTTTCTTT. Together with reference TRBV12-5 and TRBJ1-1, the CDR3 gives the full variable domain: DARVTQTPRHKVTEMGQEVTMRCQPILGHNTVFWYRQTMMQGLELLAYFRNRAPLDDSGMPKDRFSAEMPDATLATLKIQPSEPRDSAVYFCASGQDNFFEAFFGQGTRLTVV.

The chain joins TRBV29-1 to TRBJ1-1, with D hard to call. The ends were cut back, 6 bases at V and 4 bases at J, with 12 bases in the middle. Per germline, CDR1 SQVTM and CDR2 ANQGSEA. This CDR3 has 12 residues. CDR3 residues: CSVKIMGTEAFF. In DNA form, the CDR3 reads TGCAGCGTGAAAATTATGGGCACTGAAGCTTTCTTT.

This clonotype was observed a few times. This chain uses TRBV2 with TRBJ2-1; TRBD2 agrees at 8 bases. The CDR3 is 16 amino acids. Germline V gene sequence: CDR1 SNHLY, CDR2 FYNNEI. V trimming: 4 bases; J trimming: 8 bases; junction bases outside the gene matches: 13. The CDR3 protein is CASSAPLSGAGYEQFF. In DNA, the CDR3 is TGTGCCAGCAGTGCGCCCCTTAGCGGGGCGGGGTATGAGCAGTTCTTC.

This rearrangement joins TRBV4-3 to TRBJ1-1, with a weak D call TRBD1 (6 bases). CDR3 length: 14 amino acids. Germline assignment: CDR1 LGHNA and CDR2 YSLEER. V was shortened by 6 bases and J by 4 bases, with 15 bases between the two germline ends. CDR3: CASRPGWGATEAFF. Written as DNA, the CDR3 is TGCGCCAGCAGGCCAGGGTGGGGGGCCACTGAAGCTTTCTTT.

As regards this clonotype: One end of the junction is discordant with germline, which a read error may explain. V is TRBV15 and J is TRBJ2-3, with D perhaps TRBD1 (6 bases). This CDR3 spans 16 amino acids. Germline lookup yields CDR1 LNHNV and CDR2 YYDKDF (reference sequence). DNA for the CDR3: TGTGCCACCAGCAGAGATAGGGGGACCAGCACAGATATGCAGTATTTT. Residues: CATSRDRGTSTDMQYF.

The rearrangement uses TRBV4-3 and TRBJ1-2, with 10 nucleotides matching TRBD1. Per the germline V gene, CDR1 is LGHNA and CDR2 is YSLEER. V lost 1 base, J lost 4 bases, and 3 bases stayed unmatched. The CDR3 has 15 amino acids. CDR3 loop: CASSQGQGAIYGYTF. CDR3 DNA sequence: TGCGCCAGCAGCCAAGGACAGGGGGCGATCTATGGCTACACCTTC.

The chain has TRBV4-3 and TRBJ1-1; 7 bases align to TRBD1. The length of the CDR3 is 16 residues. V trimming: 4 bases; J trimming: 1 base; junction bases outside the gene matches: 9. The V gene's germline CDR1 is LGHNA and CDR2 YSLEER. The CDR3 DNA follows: TGCGCCAGCAGCCCAGGGACAGAGCTGGGGAACACTGAAGCTTTCTTT. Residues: CASSPGTELGNTEAFF.

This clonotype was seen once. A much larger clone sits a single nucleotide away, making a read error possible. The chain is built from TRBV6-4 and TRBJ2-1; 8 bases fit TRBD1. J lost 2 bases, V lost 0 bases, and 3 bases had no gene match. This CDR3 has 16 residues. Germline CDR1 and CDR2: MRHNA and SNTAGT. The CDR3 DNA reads TGTGCCAGCAGTGACTCGGGACAGGATCCCTACAATGAGCAGTTCTTC. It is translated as CASSDSGQDPYNEQFF.

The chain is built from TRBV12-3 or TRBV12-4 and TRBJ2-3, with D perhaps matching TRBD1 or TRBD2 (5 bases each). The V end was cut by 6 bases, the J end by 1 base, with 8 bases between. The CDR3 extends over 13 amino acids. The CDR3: CASRMGRTDTQYF. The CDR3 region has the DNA TGTGCCAGCAGGATGGGACGCACAGATACGCAGTATTTT.

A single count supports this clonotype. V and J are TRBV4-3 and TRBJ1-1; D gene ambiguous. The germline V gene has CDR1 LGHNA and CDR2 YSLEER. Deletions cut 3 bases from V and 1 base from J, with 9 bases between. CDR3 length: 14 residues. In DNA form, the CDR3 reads TGCGCCAGCAGCCACGACCTGAGGAACACTGAAGCTTTCTTT. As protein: CASSHDLRNTEAFF.

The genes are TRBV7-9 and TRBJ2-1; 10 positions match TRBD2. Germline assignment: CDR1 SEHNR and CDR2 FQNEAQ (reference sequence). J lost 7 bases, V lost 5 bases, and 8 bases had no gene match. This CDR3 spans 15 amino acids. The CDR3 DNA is TGTGCCAGCAGCCTAAGCGGGGGGGCTATGAATGAGCAGTTCTTC. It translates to CASSLSGGAMNEQFF. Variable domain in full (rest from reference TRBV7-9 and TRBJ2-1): DTGVSQNPRHKITKRGQNVTFRCDPISEHNRLYWYRQTLGQGPEFLTYFQNEAQLEKSRLLSDRFSAERPKGSFSTLEIQRTEQGDSAMYLCASSLSGGAMNEQFFGPGTRLTVL.

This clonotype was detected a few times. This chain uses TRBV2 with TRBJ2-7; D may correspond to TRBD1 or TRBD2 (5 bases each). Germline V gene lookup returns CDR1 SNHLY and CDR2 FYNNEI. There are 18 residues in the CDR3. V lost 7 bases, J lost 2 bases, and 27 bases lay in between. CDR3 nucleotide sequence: TGTGCCAGCATCGGTGGTTCCCCCGAGGGGATACGGACCTACGAGCAGTACTTC. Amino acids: CASIGGSPEGIRTYEQYF.

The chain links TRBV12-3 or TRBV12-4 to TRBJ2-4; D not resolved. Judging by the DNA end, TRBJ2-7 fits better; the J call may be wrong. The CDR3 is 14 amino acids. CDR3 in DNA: TGTGCCAGCAGCCCCAACAGTGCTTTCTACGAGCAGTACTTC. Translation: CASSPNSAFYEQYF.

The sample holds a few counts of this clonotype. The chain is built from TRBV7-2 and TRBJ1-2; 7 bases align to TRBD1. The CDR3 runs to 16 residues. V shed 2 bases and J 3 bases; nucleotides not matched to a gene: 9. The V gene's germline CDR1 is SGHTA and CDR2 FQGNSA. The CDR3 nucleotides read TGTGCCAGCAGCTTACAAAGCCGGACAGGAGACTATGGCTACACCTTC. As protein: CASSLQSRTGDYGYTF.

The CDR3 protein is CASSFSWGDYEAFF. CDR3 sequence (DNA): TGTGCCAGCAGCTTTTCTTGGGGGGACTATGAAGCTTTCTTT. V gene TRBV11-2 combines with J gene TRBJ1-1, with a tentative D call TRBD1 (5 bases). Germline V gene data show CDR1 as SGHAT and CDR2 as FQNNGV. The CDR3 loop spans 14 amino acids. Trimming cost V 3 bases and J 7 bases, with 15 bases left between them.

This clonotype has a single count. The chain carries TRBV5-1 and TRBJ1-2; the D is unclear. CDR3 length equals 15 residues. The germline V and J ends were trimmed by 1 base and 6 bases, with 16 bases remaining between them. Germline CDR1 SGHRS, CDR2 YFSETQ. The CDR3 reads CASSLRRPETDGYTF. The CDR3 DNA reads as TGCGCCAGCAGCTTGAGGCGCCCTGAGACGGATGGCTACACCTTC.

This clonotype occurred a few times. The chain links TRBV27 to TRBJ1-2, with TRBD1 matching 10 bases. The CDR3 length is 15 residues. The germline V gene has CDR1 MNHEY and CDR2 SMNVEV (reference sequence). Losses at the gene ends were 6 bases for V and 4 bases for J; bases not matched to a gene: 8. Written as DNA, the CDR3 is TGTGCCAGCAGGTTAGGGACAGGGGAGGCCTATGGCTACACCTTC. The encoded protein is CASRLGTGEAYGYTF.

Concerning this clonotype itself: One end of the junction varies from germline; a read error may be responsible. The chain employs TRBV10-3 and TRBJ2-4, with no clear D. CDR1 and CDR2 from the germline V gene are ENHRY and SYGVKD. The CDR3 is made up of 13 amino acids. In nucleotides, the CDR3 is TGTGCCATCGGTGAGAATTCGGCCGTGGGGCAGTACTTC. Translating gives CAIGENSAVGQYF.